This T cell receptor (beta chain) was found in a study of blood T cell repertoires in COVID-19. Clones were sequenced by immunoSEQ multiplex PCR, and TCRdb holds only the in-frame ones, with some missing. This table has about 220,000 clones, around 91% appearing once. This clone appeared a few times. Sequences were obtained from PBMCs or T cells enriched from blood (not recorded which). This TCR derives from a woman aged 18-29 years in a cohort exposed to, infected with or recovered from COVID-19 (not recorded which).

DNA of the CDR3: TGTGCCAGCAGGAGACAGGGACAGCCCCAGCATTTT. Amino acids: CASRRQGQPQHF. This chain connects TRBV2 to TRBJ1-5, with 7 bases fitting TRBD1. This CDR3 is built from 12 residues. The junction had 3 bases not matched to a gene; V was cut back by 6 bases and J by 7 bases. Germline assignment: CDR1 SNHLY and CDR2 FYNNEI.